This T cell receptor (beta chain) was recorded in a study of cytomegalovirus exposure and HLA in healthy donors (dated by TCRdb to 2016 to 2017). About the investigation overall: According to an earlier analysis of 550 to 700 of the donors, some 180 million T cells yielded some 120 million unique TCR beta sequences and around 280 Gb of sequence data. Roughly 300 gigabases of sequencing data and approximately 91 million unique TCR sequences made up an early release that covered 500 to 700 HLA-typed donors. Among the roughly 400 genotyped donors, around 81% belonged to the genetic ancestry cluster associated with self-reported Caucasian donors. The aim of the study was to test whether cataloging public T cell receptors could identify signatures of past pathogen exposure. The study profiled the T cell repertoires of about 640 subjects by immunosequencing and related them to cytomegalovirus serostatus. Along with the roughly 670-subject first cohort, a separate validation cohort of over 90 different subjects was used. The study combined high-throughput TCR immunosequencing, statistical association of individual TCRs with disease status, and machine learning to predict cytomegalovirus infection status. In a later analysis, previously published TCR beta repertoires from 666 donors were re-analyzed and high-resolution HLA genotyping was added so that TCR occurrence patterns could be studied. Rather than using new phenotypic data, the later analysis identified candidate immune exposures from TCR beta sequences and from how often those sequences occurred across donors. In an earlier analysis of 550 to 700 of the donors, high-throughput TCR beta sequencing was used to judge whether each TCR beta V gene segment behaved as functional or pseudogenic. Donor age, sex, ethnicity and CMV serostatus were compiled alongside the repertoire data. In a later genetic analysis, genome-wide SNP genotypes for about three fifths of the roughly 670 donors were used, and that subset was treated as a discovery cohort. All discovery cohort repertoires had been generated on a single sequencing platform. HLA typing covered class I and class II loci at four-digit resolution. The number of donors typed differed by locus, with roughly 620-640 for A, B, C, DRB1 and DQB1, around 500 for DQA1, under 610 for DPA1, and 472 for DPB1. Roughly 5 DR-DQ haplotypes were handled as single units for association and clustering, since linkage in the cohort was strong. On average, roughly 240,000 unique TCR beta nucleotide sequences were sequenced per donor among some 420 genotyped donors of the cohort, with roughly 19% of those sequences being non-productive. Results the study describes overall, beyond this receptor: The presence/absence analyses assumed that sequencing depth was roughly uniform across donors, and that assumption may not be true. A cluster of highly shared sequence variants was judged likely to represent a technical artifact of the sequencing pipeline. In vitro tests confirmed that a few of the cytomegalovirus-associated TCR beta chains recognize cytomegalovirus antigens. Because HLA typing was unavailable for some donors at each locus, only the typed subset was used in association tests. The authors suggested that the approach could potentially be generalized to other disease states and immunological phenotypes. An association between a missense DCLRE1C variant and V-gene and J-gene trimming of TCR beta chains was found in a later genetic analysis and replicated in an independent cohort. Some IMGT-functional V segments, including TRBV6-2 and TRBV6-3, could not be told apart with the 87-base-pair reads, so those segments were excluded. In a later genetic analysis, fewer N-insertions in productive TCRs were reported among donors in an Asian-associated ancestry cluster than the approximately 630-donor mean. For the cohort, immune exposure information was limited to CMV serostatus. In both the original and validation cohorts, the classifier was reported to diagnose cytomegalovirus status with high specificity and sensitivity. Strong co-occurrence of HLA alleles, especially DR and DQ, made assigning TCR associations to individual alleles difficult. In a later analysis, several top co-occurrence clusters were reported to appear linked to parvovirus B19, influenza, CMV and Epstein-Barr virus. A later analysis found that most CMV-associated TCR beta chains appeared HLA-restricted, with HLA associations seemingly driven largely by CMV exposure. The earlier analysis of 450 to 700 of the donors excluded over 15 rarely observed V segments, including chromosome 9 orphons, because counts were too low. A further reported finding was that TCR beta sequences accurately predicted the HLA-A and HLA-B alleles for most subjects in the first cohort. In a later analysis, TCR association rates were found to vary across HLA loci, with the most associated TCRs seen for DRB1 alleles and the fewest for HLA-C alleles. While some public TCRs were present in many individuals, most TCR sequences turned up only very rarely across donors. Correlated functional status among segregating V segments might be attributable to linkage disequilibrium, but an unknown experimental factor could not be ruled out. This cohort had only TCR beta chains sequenced, and the lack of alpha or paired-chain data limited which features could be detected. A later analysis associated about 17,000 TCR beta sequences with specific HLA alleles at a false discovery rate of 0.05. An earlier analysis of approximately 500 of the donors showed that most TCR beta V segments appeared in productive rearrangements either about 87% or about 30% of the time, which broadly matched IMGT annotations. The study listed 170 or so TCR beta chains as associated with cytomegalovirus. In a later analysis, HLA-associated TCR beta chains were found to be more clonally expanded and to have lower generation probabilities than equally common non-associated chains.

The cohort comprised around 690 healthy bone marrow donors. All cohort members were sampled while nominally healthy, although unrecorded immune exposures were likely present. The donor was CMV seropositive and was included in the group of 250 to 350 seropositive cohort members. A peripheral blood sample was collected from each donor, and TCR beta sequencing was performed on peripheral blood mononuclear cells. The Qiagen DNeasy Blood Extraction Kit was used to extract genomic DNA from the blood cell samples. The CDR3 measures 16 amino acids from cysteine to phenylalanine. The sequence is cut down to CDR3 DNA, 48 bases in frame from base 1. Trimming at the junction amounts to 0 bases on V and 1 base on J, and the germline ends lie 10 bases apart. Taken from the germline V gene, the CDR1 and CDR2 loops are MNHEY and SVGAGI. Libraries were constructed by the immunoSEQ multiplex PCR assay. The multiplex PCR relied on a mix of 60 forward primers for TCR Vbeta segments and 13 reverse primers for TCR Jbeta segments. The CDR3 region of rearranged TCR beta genes was amplified from genomic DNA with a multiplex PCR assay. On the Illumina HiSeq System, the amplified TCR beta libraries were sequenced as 87-base-pair reads. Regarding the original processing steps: A later analysis counted about 76 million unique TCR beta chains across the 640 or so repertoires, and about 10 million of these chains were shared by at least two donors. To remove PCR and sequencing errors, raw reads were error-corrected and collapsed into unique sequences using a nearest-neighbor algorithm that merged closely related sequences. CDR3 sequences were aligned to IMGT reference sequences to assign V, D and J gene segments. Each retained sequence needed at least a six-nucleotide match to both a V gene segment and a J gene segment. A rearrangement counted as productive if the CDR3 had no stop codons and remained in frame with V and J, and every other rearrangement counted as non-productive. Following IMGT convention, CDR3 was defined as the stretch from the second conserved V-encoded cysteine to the conserved J-encoded phenylalanine. Sequences without an unambiguous match to a single V gene segment were excluded from the earlier analysis of about 640 of the donors. An earlier analysis of several hundred of the donors classified V segments as functional when productive rearrangements were above 56.7% and as segregating when the standard deviation between donors was above 5%. To diagnose cytomegalovirus status from the catalog of TCR beta chain sequences, a statistical classification framework was built. In a later analysis, V and J genes were assigned by comparing TCR nucleotide sequences against IMGT/GENE-DB human TR gene sequences. A later analysis assigned CDR3 sequences and most-parsimonious VDJ recombination scenarios with the TCRdist pipeline. In a later analysis, each TCR beta chain was defined by its CDR3 amino acid sequence together with its V-gene family, and reads lacking a unique V-gene family were excluded. To address suspected cross-contamination and a sequencing artifact, a later analysis removed 592 highly shared, low-generation-probability nucleotide sequences. In a later analysis, a clonal expansion index was calculated for each public chain from normalized within-repertoire ranks of inferred template counts. A later analysis computed generation probabilities with a VDJ recombination model fitted to out-of-frame rearrangements, and checked the results against IGoR. A later analysis scored TCR-TCR, TCR-HLA and TCR-CMV co-occurrence with hypergeometric tests, applying a repertoire-size bias correction to TCR pairs. A later analysis estimated false discovery rates by permuting HLA or CMV assignments 20 times. In a later analysis, co-occurring TCRs were grouped using DBSCAN, and TCRdist sequence similarity was added for clustering within HLA-allele-positive subsets. For co-occurrence clustering, repertoires with fewer than 30,000 or more than 120,000 public chains were excluded, along with roughly 5 repertoires with anomalous nucleotide sharing. In its TCRdb copy, this immuneACCESS table keeps in-frame sequences only and misses some clones. Where compared with another copy, unresolved V genes explain less than half of these, and the others have no known cause. D and trimming were read from the DNA, whereas the V and J calls and clone size are those reported in that table. This sample comprises around 140,000 clones, roughly four fifths of them detected only once. About 3.4% of the sample comes from the top ten.

Concerning this clone: Its target antigen remains unknown. No base quality information exists; no much larger clone differs at one position.

Sequenced input: PBMCs. The TCR was taken from a man between 18 and 29 years old in good health and CMV-seropositive. The chain links TRBV6-5 with TRBJ1-3; a weak D assignment points to TRBD1 (5 bases agree). CDR3 region: CASSYSRDLSGNTIYF. The DNA is as follows: TGTGCCAGCAGTTACTCCAGGGACTTATCTGGAAACACCATATATTTT.